What follows are 25 T cell receptor beta chains derived from one specimen sequenced in a study of cytomegalovirus exposure and HLA in healthy donors listed by TCRdb under 2017. The library was produced with the immunoSEQ multiplex PCR assay. For the multiplex PCR, a mixture combining 60 forward primers for TCR Vbeta segments and 13 reverse primers for TCR Jbeta segments was used. Sourced from immuneACCESS, this table was stored by TCRdb with only in-frame sequences that have V and J called. A share of the clones is absent; for the studies checked, an unresolved V gene accounts for under half, and the remainder has no known explanation. The sample table shows roughly 190,000 clones, and roughly 9.4% are seen once. The ten top clones hold less than 1.5% of the sample. Sequenced input: PBMCs. The receptors shown here come from a woman aged 30 to 39 in good health and CMV-seropositive.

In its sample, this clone was seen once. CDR3 in amino acids: CASSQGPLRTIYF. CDR3 DNA sequence: TGTGCCAGCAGCCAGGGCCCCCTTAGGACCATATATTTT. The rearrangement joins TRBV28 to TRBJ1-3; possibly TRBD1 for D (5 bases). With 6 bases removed from V and 10 bases from J, the gap between germline ends came to 16 bases. This CDR3 is 13 amino acids long. The germline V gene encodes CDR1 MDHEN and CDR2 SYDVKM.

This clone was seen a few times. The V and J genes are TRBV6-5 and TRBJ2-7, with D perhaps matching TRBD1 (5 bases). The V gene lost 0 bases and the J gene lost 11 bases, with 8 bases spanning the gap. The germline V gene has CDR1 MNHEY and CDR2 SVGAGI. The CDR3 totals 11 residues. CDR3 coding DNA: TGTGCCAGCAGTTACTCAGGGGCGGAGTACTTC. This codes for CASSYSGAEYF.

The chain recombines TRBV5-1 with TRBJ2-4, with a weak D call TRBD2 (6 bases). CDR3 size: 18 residues. V dropped 0 bases and J dropped 2 bases, with 18 bases sitting between them. CDR1 and CDR2 (germline): SGHRS, YFSETQ. The CDR3 spells CASSLAGSRAGTKNIQYF. For the CDR3, the DNA is TGCGCCAGCAGCTTGGCTGGGTCGCGGGCGGGAACCAAAAACATTCAGTACTTC.

V gene TRBV11-2 combines with J gene TRBJ2-3; D unresolved. Trimming stripped 5 bases from V and 5 bases from J, with 8 bases between. CDR1 and CDR2 (germline): SGHAT, FQNNGV. The CDR3 consists of 12 residues. CDR3 nucleotide sequence: TGTGCCAGCAGCCGGAGTCTAGATACGCAGTATTTT. Protein: CASSRSLDTQYF.

This clone was picked up a small number of times. The chain is built from TRBV19 and TRBJ2-7, with 7 bases identical to TRBD2. The CDR3 is 14 residues long. Unmatched junction bases numbered 7, after V lost 4 bases and J lost 4 bases. Germline-derived CDR1 and CDR2 are LNHDA and SQIVND (reference sequence). The CDR3 nucleotides are TGTGCCAGTAGTACGGCGGGAGAAGAATACGAGCAGTACTTC. It codes for CASSTAGEEYEQYF.

The J gene is TRBJ2-5, the V gene TRBV4-1; no definite D call. Near its end, the DNA agrees better with TRBJ2-7, so the J call may be wrong. This CDR3 contains 15 residues. Germline V gives CDR1 MGHRA, CDR2 YSYEKL. The CDR3 reads CASSQEFASSYEQYF. In nucleotides, the CDR3 is TGCGCCAGCAGCCAAGAGTTCGCGAGCTCCTACGAGCAGTACTTC.

This clone came up a few times. V usage is TRBV5-1 and J usage is TRBJ2-7, with 10 bases that match TRBD2. The ends lost 5 bases at V and 4 bases at J; junction bases unmatched: 9. Germline values: CDR1 SGHRS, CDR2 YFSETQ. The CDR3 has 15 residues. CDR3 in amino acids: CASSGAGGPGYEQYF. CDR3 nucleotide sequence: TGCGCCAGCAGTGGAGCGGGAGGGCCGGGGTACGAGCAGTACTTC.

This chain joins TRBV7-8 and TRBJ1-1, with a possible D match to TRBD1 (5 bases). CDR1 and CDR2 from the germline V gene are SGHVS and FQNEAQ. The CDR3 sequence is 14 residues long. Trimming took 5 bases from V and 0 from J, leaving 10 bases between them. CDR3 nucleotides: TGTGCCAGCAGCCAGCAGGGCATGAACACTGAAGCTTTCTTT. Its translation: CASSQQGMNTEAFF.

CDR3 loop: CSVEETSSGNTIYF. In DNA form, the CDR3 reads TGCAGCGTTGAAGAAACCAGCTCTGGAAACACCATATATTTT. The rearrangement links TRBV29-1 to TRBJ1-3; D call uncertain. This CDR3 is built from 14 residues. V lost 0 bases and J 0 bases, leaving 6 bases between the germline ends. Germline V lookup: CDR1 SQVTM, CDR2 ANQGSEA.

In its sample, this clone was seen a few times. V is TRBV2 and J is TRBJ2-5; 8 bases are a match to TRBD2. V lost 7 bases to trimming and J lost 5 bases; unmatched junction nucleotides: 9. Germline CDR1 SNHLY, CDR2 FYNNEI. This CDR3 region has 14 residues. The CDR3 nucleotides are TGTGCCAGCACCGTCCCGGGAGGGGGGGAGACCCAGTACTTC. Its protein is CASTVPGGGETQYF.

This clone was counted between two and nine times. The V gene is TRBV29-1, the J gene TRBJ1-2; D may be TRBD1 (5 bases). The V end lost 1 base, the J end lost 6 bases, and 9 bases lay between the germline ends. This CDR3 is built from 12 residues. Germline V gene sequence: CDR1 SQVTM, CDR2 ANQGSEA. CDR3 bases: TGCAGCGTTGAAGGGGGCGGAAATGGCTACACCTTC. Translated, it gives CSVEGGGNGYTF.

The chain joins TRBV6-5 to TRBJ2-3; the match to TRBD2 covers 7 bases. The ends lost 5 bases at V and 6 bases at J; junction bases unmatched: 5. The CDR3 loop spans 13 amino acids. In germline, CDR1 is MNHEY, CDR2 SVGAGI. CDR3: CASSDRLADTQYF. The CDR3 coding sequence is TGTGCCAGCAGTGACCGACTAGCCGATACGCAGTATTTT.

The chain carries TRBV10-3 and TRBJ1-4, with 7 bases lining up with TRBD1. V trimming: 6 bases; J trimming: 6 bases; junction bases outside the gene matches: 10. This CDR3 spans 15 amino acids. CDR1 is ENHRY, CDR2 SYGVKD, per germline. CDR3 loop: CAIRNTGAQDEKLFF. The CDR3 coding sequence is TGTGCCATCAGAAATACAGGGGCGCAGGATGAAAAACTGTTTTTT.

Here the CDR3 reads CASSFLAGGQDTQYF. CDR3 nucleotide sequence: TGCGCCAGCAGCTTTCTAGCGGGAGGGCAAGATACGCAGTATTTT. The rearrangement uses TRBV5-1 and TRBJ2-3; 12 bases map to TRBD2. V lost 2 bases, J lost 5 bases, and 3 bases stayed unmatched. This CDR3 has 15 amino acids. Germline-derived CDR1 and CDR2 are SGHRS and YFSETQ. The full variable domain, completed using reference TRBV5-1 and TRBJ2-3, is KAGVTQTPRYLIKTRGQQVTLSCSPISGHRSVSWYQQTPGQGLQFLFEYFSETQRNKGNFPGRFSGRQFSNSRSEMNVSTLELGDSALYLCASSFLAGGQDTQYFGPGTRLTVL.

This chain uses TRBV9 with TRBJ1-1, with 9 positions matching TRBD1. V shed 4 bases, J shed 0 bases, and the junction held 10 bases outside the gene matches. The CDR3 totals 17 residues. Per germline, CDR1 SGDLS and CDR2 YYNGEE. Written as DNA, the CDR3 is TGTGCCAGCAGCACCGGACAGGGGCGAAAAATGAACACTGAAGCTTTCTTT. Amino acids: CASSTGQGRKMNTEAFF.

CDR3 residues: CASSVASGYYNEQFF. As DNA, the CDR3 is TGTGCCAGCAGCGTAGCTAGCGGCTACTACAATGAGCAGTTCTTC. The rearrangement links TRBV9 to TRBJ2-1, with 7 nucleotides matching TRBD2. CDR3 length: 15 residues. Germline assignment: CDR1 SGDLS and CDR2 YYNGEE. V shed 0 bases, J shed 3 bases, and the junction held 3 bases outside the gene matches.

The rearrangement links TRBV5-1 to TRBJ1-1; 9 positions match TRBD1. The CDR3 is 15 amino acids. Germline loops: CDR1 SGHRS, CDR2 YFSETQ. J gave up 6 bases and V 4 bases, and 10 bases lay outside the gene matches. As DNA, the CDR3 is TGCGCCAGCAGCCCGGGACAGGGTAGGTGGGCTGAAGCTTTCTTT. Its translation is CASSPGQGRWAEAFF.

V is TRBV2 and J is TRBJ2-1; 13 bases agree with TRBD2. With V trimmed by 4 bases and J by 4 bases, 7 bases remained unmatched. Per germline, CDR1 SNHLY and CDR2 FYNNEI. CDR3 length equals 17 residues. Here the CDR3 reads CASSGLAGGSLYNEQFF. The CDR3 DNA sequence: TGTGCCAGCAGTGGACTAGCGGGAGGATCTTTGTACAATGAGCAGTTCTTC.

The rearrangement uses TRBV10-3 and TRBJ2-7; 10 nucleotides agree with TRBD2. The germline CDR1 and CDR2 sequences are ENHRY and SYGVKD. There are 15 residues in the CDR3. J was trimmed by 9 bases and V by 6 bases; bases with no gene match: 14. The CDR3: CAIRGTASGSRVQYF. The DNA of the CDR3 is TGTGCCATCAGAGGAACCGCTAGCGGGAGTCGTGTGCAGTACTTC.

This clone was observed a handful of times. The V and J genes are TRBV6-4 and TRBJ2-5; D might be TRBD1 (6 bases). CDR3 length equals 14 residues. V lost 2 bases to trimming and J lost 4 bases, with 11 bases between them. Germline V gives CDR1 MRHNA, CDR2 SNTAGT. CDR3 loop: CASSDLGRGETQYF. CDR3 DNA sequence: TGTGCCAGCAGTGACCTGGGCAGGGGAGAGACCCAGTACTTC.

A word on this clone: Other DNA variants within this sample encode the same CDR3. J is TRBJ2-1 and V is TRBV6-1; no clear D gene. Germline V gene sequence: CDR1 MNHNS, CDR2 SASEGT. The CDR3 runs to 16 residues. Trimming left V 2 bases short and J 1 base short, with 12 bases between. CDR3 amino acids: CASSETTGSSYNEQFF. The CDR3 DNA follows: TGTGCCAGCAGTGAAACCACCGGGTCTTCCTACAATGAGCAGTTCTTC.

The rearrangement uses TRBV9 and TRBJ2-3; no firm D call. This CDR3 spans 16 amino acids. CDR1 is SGDLS, CDR2 YYNGEE, per germline. Trimming shortened V by 0 bases and J by 2 bases, and 13 bases separated the two germline ends. The CDR3 loop is CASSVAVLGATDTQYF. The CDR3 DNA sequence: TGTGCCAGCAGCGTAGCGGTCCTAGGAGCCACAGATACGCAGTATTTT. The complete variable domain, with remaining parts taken from reference TRBV9 and TRBJ2-3, reads DSGVTQTPKHLITATGQRVTLRCSPRSGDLSVYWYQQSLDQGLQFLIQYYNGEERAKGNILERFSAQQFPDLHSELNLSSLELGDSALYFCASSVAVLGATDTQYFGPGTRLTVL.

This sequence joins TRBV4-1 and TRBJ2-5; 7 nucleotides match TRBD1. Germline CDR1 and CDR2: MGHRA and YSYEKL. The CDR3 runs 15 residues. The ends lost 2 bases at V and 5 bases at J; junction bases unmatched: 8. The CDR3 loop reads CASSQPSGQWETQYF. The CDR3 DNA reads TGCGCCAGCAGCCAACCCTCGGGACAGTGGGAGACCCAGTACTTC.

DNA of the CDR3: TGTGCCAGTACCCCACTCCGGGACAATCAGCCCCAGCATTTT. This gives the protein CASTPLRDNQPQHF. The J gene is TRBJ1-5, the V gene TRBV19, with no clear D. The CDR3 contains 14 residues. CDR1 and CDR2 (germline): LNHDA, SQIVND (reference sequence). The V end lost 7 bases, the J end lost 3 bases, and 13 bases lay between the germline ends.

The sample holds a few counts of this clone. The J gene is TRBJ1-2, the V gene TRBV12-5; D uncertain. Deletions cut 4 bases from V and 8 bases from J, with 11 bases between. CDR1 and CDR2 (germline): LGHNT, FRNRAP. There are 12 residues in the CDR3. The CDR3 sequence is CASGSWEWGYTF. The CDR3 bases are TGTGCTAGTGGTTCTTGGGAGTGGGGCTACACCTTC.